The 22 T cell receptor beta chains in this list originate from one sample, sequenced in a study of human T cells and chemical hapten exposure. The time point denotes: pre-sensitization, week 0. Specified treatment: therapeutic diphenylcyclopropenone sensitization with weekly scalp DPC. TCRdb fed the RACE reads into MiXCR, producing one record per CDR3 protein. The table lists 300,000 to 400,000 distinct CDR3 sequences, more than 4.5% of them singletons, with about 2.5% in the top ten. Sequencing was performed on whole blood, taken in connection with sensitization to the hapten diphenylcyclopropenone (DPC). The source is a woman aged 50 to 60 with alopecia areata. Some clones in this sample may be carry-over from other donors' samples.

This clonotype showed up many times. The V call is TRBV7-3, the J call TRBJ2-5, with D possibly being TRBD2 (7 bases). CDR3 length: 17 amino acids. Germline V lookup: CDR1 SGHTA, CDR2 FQGTGA. Trimming pared 2 bases from V and 2 bases from J, leaving 18 bases between. The CDR3 coding sequence is TGTGCCAGCAGCTTAGTGGGTCGGGGGGCCCGACAAGAGACCCAGTACTTC. This codes for CASSLVGRGARQETQYF.

This sequence joins TRBV20-1 and TRBJ1-1; D is possibly TRBD1 (5 bases). CDR1 is DFQATT, CDR2 SNEGSKA, per germline (reference sequence). The CDR3 sequence is 16 residues long. V lost 0 bases and J lost 5, with 19 bases in between. This CDR3 reads CSAREIGAPSRTEAFF. CDR3 DNA: TGCAGTGCTAGAGAAATAGGGGCACCGTCTAGGACTGAAGCTTTCTTT.

This clonotype occurred many times. The CDR3 here is CASSPAGTGGAFF. CDR3 DNA: TGTGCCAGCAGCCCCGCCGGGACAGGAGGAGCTTTCTTT. The genes are TRBV11-3 and TRBJ1-1, with 8 bases matching TRBD1. Unmatched junction bases numbered 9, after V lost 5 bases and J lost 10 bases. Germline CDR1 is SGHNT and CDR2 is YENEEA. This CDR3 is built from 13 residues.

This clonotype was observed many times. The rearrangement joins TRBV29-1 to TRBJ2-2; D unclear. Germline values: CDR1 SQVTM, CDR2 ANQGSEA. V was shortened by 1 base and J by 6 bases, with 6 bases between the two germline ends. CDR3 length equals 12 residues. CDR3 in DNA: TGCAGCGTTGAAGGGAATCCCGGGGAGCTGTTTTTT. This translates into CSVEGNPGELFF.

V usage is TRBV28 and J usage is TRBJ1-6; unclear D gene. CDR3 length equals 15 residues. With 2 bases removed from V and 10 bases from J, the gap between germline ends came to 15 bases. Germline assignment: CDR1 MDHEN and CDR2 SYDVKM. The CDR3 protein is CASSLPGRTGSPLHF. The DNA for the CDR3 is TGTGCCAGCAGTTTACCGGGCAGGACGGGATCACCCCTCCACTTT.

As DNA, the CDR3 is TGTGCCAGCAGTTATCGCCGATTGGCCAAAAACATTCAGTACTTC. Translated: CASSYRRLAKNIQYF. The rearrangement links TRBV12-3 or TRBV12-4 to TRBJ2-4; D unclear. Trimming left V 4 bases short and J 1 base short, with 11 bases between. CDR3 length: 15 amino acids.

This clonotype was observed a handful of times. J is TRBJ2-3 and V is TRBV20-1; D is undetermined. Per the germline V gene, CDR1 is DFQATT and CDR2 is SNEGSKA (reference sequence). V was pared by 3 bases and J by 2 bases, with 6 bases between. The CDR3 totals 12 residues. The CDR3 region has the DNA TGCAGTGCTAGGGAACCCACAGATACGCAGTATTTT. Protein product: CSAREPTDTQYF.

This chain links TRBV27 with TRBJ2-7, with a possible D match to TRBD2 (5 bases). Trimming took 5 bases from V and 3 from J, leaving 11 bases between them. Germline V gives CDR1 MNHEY, CDR2 SMNVEV (reference sequence). This CDR3 contains 13 residues. CDR3 nucleotide sequence: TGTGCCAGCAGTCCCGGGGTCCTCTACGAGCAGTACTTC. Translation gives CASSPGVLYEQYF.

This clonotype was detected only a few times. The chain employs TRBV28 and TRBJ2-5, with TRBD1 matching over 8 bases. This CDR3 contains 15 residues. From germline, CDR1 is MDHEN and CDR2 SYDVKM. After removal of 6 bases from V and 2 bases from J, the junction contained 8 bases not matched to a gene. The CDR3 is CASRGSTGGQETQYF. The CDR3 DNA sequence: TGTGCCAGCAGGGGTTCCACAGGGGGTCAAGAGACCCAGTACTTC.

This clonotype was found many times. This rearrangement joins TRBV10-3 to TRBJ2-1; D is possibly TRBD2 (5 bases). Germline V gives CDR1 ENHRY, CDR2 SYGVKD. The CDR3 runs to 16 residues. V lost 0 bases to trimming and J lost 10 bases, with 19 bases between them. CDR3 region: CAISESVLRAPGEQFF. In nucleotides, the CDR3 is TGTGCCATCAGTGAGTCGGTGCTGCGCGCTCCGGGGGAGCAGTTCTTC.

This clonotype was detected many times. CDR3: CSARDRYSGDVSTDTQYF. The CDR3, as DNA: TGCAGTGCTAGAGATCGTTATAGCGGGGATGTTAGCACAGATACGCAGTATTTT. The chain recombines TRBV20-1 with TRBJ2-3; 8 nucleotides match TRBD2. Trimming at V came to 0 bases and at J to 0 bases, leaving 11 bases not matched to a gene. The CDR3 loop spans 18 amino acids. The V gene's germline CDR1 is DFQATT and CDR2 SNEGSKA (reference sequence).

There are many counts of this clonotype. The chain carries TRBV3-1 and TRBJ1-5; D unresolved. Per the germline V gene, CDR1 is LGHDT and CDR2 is YNNKEL (reference sequence). Trimming left V 1 base short and J 0 bases short, with 7 bases between. The CDR3 is 15 residues long. The CDR3 is CASSQGTYSNQPQHF. CDR3 nucleotide sequence: TGTGCCAGCAGCCAAGGGACCTATAGCAATCAGCCCCAGCATTTT.

J is TRBJ2-3 and V is TRBV11-3; TRBD2 agrees at 7 bases. There are 18 residues in the CDR3. With 4 bases clipped from V and 2 bases from J, the junction kept 15 bases outside the gene matches. Germline CDR1 is SGHNT and CDR2 is YENEEA. CDR3 sequence: CASSSETKTSEYTDTQYF. The CDR3 nucleotides read TGTGCCAGCAGCTCAGAAACGAAAACTAGCGAATACACAGATACGCAGTATTTT. Complete variable domain (other parts from reference TRBV11-3 and TRBJ2-3): EAGVVQSPRYKIIEKKQPVAFWCNPISGHNTLYWYLQNLGQGPELLIRYENEEAVDDSQLPKDRFSAERLKGVDSTLKIQPAELGDSAVYLCASSSETKTSEYTDTQYFGPGTRLTVL.

In its sample, this clonotype was seen a few times. The rearrangement uses TRBV5-1 and TRBJ2-1; 8 bases agree with TRBD1. J lost 8 bases, V lost 5 bases, and 12 bases had no gene match. This CDR3 is built from 15 residues. Germline-derived CDR1 and CDR2 are SGHRS and YFSETQ. The CDR3 nucleotides are TGCGCCAGCAGAGCTCCCGGGGGCAGGGGGCATGAGCAGTTCTTC. It specifies CASRAPGGRGHEQFF.

At least ten counts were recorded for this clonotype. The rearrangement uses TRBV6-2 or TRBV6-3 and TRBJ2-1; 7 positions match TRBD1. Per the germline V gene, CDR1 is MNHEY and CDR2 is SVGEGT. Germline trimming cut 6 bases from V and 4 bases from J; bases unmatched to any gene: 9. The CDR3 consists of 15 residues. The CDR3 DNA follows: TGTGCCAGCAGCCGACACCGGGACAGTTACAATGAGCAGTTCTTC. Protein sequence: CASSRHRDSYNEQFF.

In this sample, this clonotype turned up many times. The rearrangement joins TRBV9 to TRBJ2-3; D may correspond to TRBD1 or TRBD2 (6 bases each). CDR3 length: 13 amino acids. Germline CDR1 and CDR2: SGDLS and YYNGEE. The V gene lost 0 bases and the J gene lost 6 bases, with 8 bases spanning the gap. The CDR3 is CASSVAGADTQYF. CDR3 sequence (DNA): TGTGCCAGCAGCGTAGCGGGGGCGGATACGCAGTATTTT.

This clonotype was seen many times. The rearrangement joins TRBV21-1 to TRBJ2-1; no check of the table's D call, TRBD2, against the DNA was made. TRBV21-1 is marked as a pseudogene. The CDR3 consists of 15 residues. CDR3 protein: CASSKKLAAYNEQFF. The CDR3 bases are TGTGCCAGCAGCAAGAAACTAGCGGCCTACAATGAGCAGTTCTTC.

Many counts were recorded for this clonotype. The chain carries TRBV29-1 and TRBJ2-7, with 11 bases that match TRBD2. The germline CDR1 and CDR2 sequences are SQVTM and ANQGSEA. J was trimmed by 2 bases and V by 6 bases; bases with no gene match: 3. CDR3 length: 13 residues. CDR3 nucleotide sequence: TGCAGCGTCCGACTAGCGGGACCCTACGAGCAGTACTTC. Translation gives CSVRLAGPYEQYF.

This clonotype was recorded many times. This rearrangement joins TRBV15 to TRBJ2-7; TRBD1 matches 10 bases. The length of the CDR3 is 15 residues. In germline, CDR1 is LNHNV, CDR2 YYDKDF (reference sequence). The J segment lost 1 base and the V segment lost 5 bases, leaving 5 bases of the junction unmatched. CDR3 in amino acids: CATSRGQGLSYEQYF. CDR3 DNA: TGTGCCACCAGCCGGGGACAGGGGCTTTCCTACGAGCAGTACTTC. Full variable domain (remainder filled in from reference TRBV15 and TRBJ2-7): DAMVIQNPRYQVTQFGKPVTLSCSQTLNHNVMYWYQQKSSQAPKLLFHYYDKDFNNEADTPDNFQSRRPNTSFCFLDIRSPGLGDTAMYLCATSRGQGLSYEQYFGPGTRLTVT.

A remark on this clonotype: Just one base apart from a much larger clone, this may be a read error. The CDR3 does not end in the conserved phenylalanine or tryptophan, so this is likely a read error. The gene calls are TRBV29-1 and TRBJ2-7; 7 bases agree with TRBD2. Unmatched junction bases numbered 9, after V lost 4 bases and J lost 3 bases. CDR3 size: 14 residues. The germline gives CDR1 SQVTM, CDR2 ANQGSEA. The CDR3 region has the DNA TGCAGCGTTGGCCGGGCGGGACTAAACTACGAGCAGTACTCC. The encoded protein is CSVGRAGLNYEQYS.

This clonotype was counted at least ten times. The rearrangement joins TRBV29-1 to TRBJ1-2, with 7 bases fitting TRBD1. The trim removed 5 bases at V and 6 bases at J, leaving 6 bases unmatched. The CDR3 has 12 amino acids. Germline V gene data show CDR1 as SQVTM and CDR2 as ANQGSEA. The CDR3 nucleotides read TGCAGCGTTTTTGAACAGGGGCATGGCTACACCTTC. Its translation: CSVFEQGHGYTF.

This clonotype has a count of ten or more. The chain links TRBV12-3 or TRBV12-4 to TRBJ2-1, with a weak D call TRBD2 (5 bases). The germline V and J ends were trimmed by 3 bases and 0 bases, with 9 bases remaining between them. The CDR3 runs to 15 residues. CDR3 sequence: CASSFRGSSYNEQFF. The CDR3 region has the DNA TGTGCCAGCAGTTTTCGGGGTAGCTCCTACAATGAGCAGTTCTTC.